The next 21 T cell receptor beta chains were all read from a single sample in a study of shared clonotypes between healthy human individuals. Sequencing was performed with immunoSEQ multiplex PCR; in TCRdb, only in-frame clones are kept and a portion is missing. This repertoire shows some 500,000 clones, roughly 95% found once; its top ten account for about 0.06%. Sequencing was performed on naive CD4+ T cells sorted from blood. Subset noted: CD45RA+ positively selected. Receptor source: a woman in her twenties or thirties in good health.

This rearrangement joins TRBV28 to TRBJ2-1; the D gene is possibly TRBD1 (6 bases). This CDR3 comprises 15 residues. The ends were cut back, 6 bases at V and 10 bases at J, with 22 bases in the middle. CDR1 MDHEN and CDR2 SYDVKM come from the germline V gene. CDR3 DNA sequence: TGTGCCAGCAGCTCTCCTTCGGCAGGGGAGCGGGAGCAGTTCTTC. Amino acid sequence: CASSSPSAGEREQFF. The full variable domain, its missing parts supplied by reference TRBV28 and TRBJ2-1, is DVKVTQSSRYLVKRTGEKVFLECVQDMDHENMFWYRQDPGLGLRLIYFSYDVKMKEKGDIPEGYSVSREKKERFSLILESASTNQTSMYLCASSSPSAGEREQFFGPGTRLTVL.

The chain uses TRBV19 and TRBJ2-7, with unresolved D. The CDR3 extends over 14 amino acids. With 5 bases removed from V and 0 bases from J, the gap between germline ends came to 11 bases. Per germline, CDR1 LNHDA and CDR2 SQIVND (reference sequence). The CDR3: CASSQQKSSYEQYF. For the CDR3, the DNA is TGTGCCAGTAGTCAGCAAAAGAGCTCCTACGAGCAGTACTTC.

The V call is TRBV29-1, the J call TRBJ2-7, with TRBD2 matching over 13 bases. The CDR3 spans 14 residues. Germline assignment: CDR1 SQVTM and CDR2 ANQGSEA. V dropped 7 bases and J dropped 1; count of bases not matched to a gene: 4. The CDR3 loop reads CSAMGLAGSYEQYF. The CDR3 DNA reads TGCAGCGCTATGGGACTAGCGGGATCCTACGAGCAGTACTTC.

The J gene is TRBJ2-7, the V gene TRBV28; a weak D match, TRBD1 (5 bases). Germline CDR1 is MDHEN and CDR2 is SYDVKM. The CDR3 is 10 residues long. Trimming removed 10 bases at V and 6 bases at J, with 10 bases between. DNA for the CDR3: TGTGCCACCCTGGACATCGAGCAGTACTTC. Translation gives CATLDIEQYF.

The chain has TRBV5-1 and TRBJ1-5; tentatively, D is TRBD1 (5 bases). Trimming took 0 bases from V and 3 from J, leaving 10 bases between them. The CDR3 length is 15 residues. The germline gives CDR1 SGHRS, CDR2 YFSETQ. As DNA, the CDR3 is TGCGCCAGCAGCTTGGAGGGACGGAACAATCAGCCCCAGCATTTT. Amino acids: CASSLEGRNNQPQHF.

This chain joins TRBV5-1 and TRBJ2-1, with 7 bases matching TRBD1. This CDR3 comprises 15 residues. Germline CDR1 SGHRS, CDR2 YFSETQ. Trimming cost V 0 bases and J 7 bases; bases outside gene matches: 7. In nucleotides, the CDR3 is TGCGCCAGCAGCTTGGGAGACAGGGCAGTTAATGAGCAGTTCTTC. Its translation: CASSLGDRAVNEQFF.

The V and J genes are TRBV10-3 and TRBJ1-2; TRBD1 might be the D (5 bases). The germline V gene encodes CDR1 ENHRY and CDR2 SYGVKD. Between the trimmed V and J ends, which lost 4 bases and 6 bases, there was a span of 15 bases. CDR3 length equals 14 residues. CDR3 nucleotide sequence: TGTGCCATCAGTGGGGGGGACTTGAGGAATGGCTACACCTTC. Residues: CAISGGDLRNGYTF.

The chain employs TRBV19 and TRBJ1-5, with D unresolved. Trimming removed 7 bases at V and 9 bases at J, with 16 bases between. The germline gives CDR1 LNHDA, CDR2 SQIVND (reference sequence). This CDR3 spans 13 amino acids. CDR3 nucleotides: TGTGCCAGTACCGGGCGGGGTTCGATGCCCCAGCATTTT. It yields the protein CASTGRGSMPQHF. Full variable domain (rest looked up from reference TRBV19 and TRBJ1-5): DGGITQSPKYLFRKEGQNVTLSCEQNLNHDAMYWYRQDPGQGLRLIYYSQIVNDFQKGDIAEGYSVSREKKESFPLTVTSAQKNPTAFYLCASTGRGSMPQHFGDGTRLSIL.

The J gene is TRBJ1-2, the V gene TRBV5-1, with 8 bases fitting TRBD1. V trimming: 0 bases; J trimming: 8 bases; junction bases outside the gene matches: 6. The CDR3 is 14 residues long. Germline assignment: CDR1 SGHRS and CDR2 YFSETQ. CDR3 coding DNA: TGCGCCAGCAGCTTGGCACAGGGACAGGTCGGCTACACCTTC. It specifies CASSLAQGQVGYTF.

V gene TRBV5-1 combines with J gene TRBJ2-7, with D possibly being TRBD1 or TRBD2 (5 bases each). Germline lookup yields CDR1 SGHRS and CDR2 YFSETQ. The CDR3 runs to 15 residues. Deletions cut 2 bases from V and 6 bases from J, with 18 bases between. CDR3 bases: TGCGCCAGCAGCTTACGGGTAGGGGAGATGCGCGAGCAGTACTTC. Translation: CASSLRVGEMREQYF.

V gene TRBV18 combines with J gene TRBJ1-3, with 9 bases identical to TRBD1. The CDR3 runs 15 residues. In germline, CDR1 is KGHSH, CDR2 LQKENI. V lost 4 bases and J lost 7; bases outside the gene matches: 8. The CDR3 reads CASSLRTGETNTIYF. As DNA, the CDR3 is TGTGCCAGCTCACTACGGACAGGGGAGACGAACACCATATATTTT.

The DNA of the CDR3 is TGTGCCAGCAGTTTCCCGGGAGAACGAGAGCAGTACTTC. It encodes CASSFPGEREQYF. The chain employs TRBV28 and TRBJ2-7, with D possibly being TRBD2 (6 bases). The V end was cut by 3 bases, the J end by 7 bases, with 13 bases between. This CDR3 comprises 13 residues. Germline values: CDR1 MDHEN, CDR2 SYDVKM.

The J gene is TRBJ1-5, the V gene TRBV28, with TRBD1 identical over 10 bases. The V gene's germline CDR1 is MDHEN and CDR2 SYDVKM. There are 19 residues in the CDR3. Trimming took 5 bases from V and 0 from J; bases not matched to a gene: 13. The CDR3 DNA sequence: TGTGCCAGCAGTACTCCAGACAGGGGGCAAACGTATAGCAATCAGCCCCAGCATTTT. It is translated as CASSTPDRGQTYSNQPQHF.

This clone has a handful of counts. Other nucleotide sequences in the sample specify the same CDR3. The CDR3 DNA follows: TGTGCCAGCAGCTTAGTAGGACGAGGCTACGAGCAGTACTTC. Translating gives CASSLVGRGYEQYF. This sequence joins TRBV7-9 and TRBJ2-7; unclear D gene. Germline V lookup: CDR1 SEHNR, CDR2 FQNEAQ (reference sequence). V gave up 1 base and J gave up 3 bases, with 10 bases separating them. This CDR3 is built from 14 residues.

Written as DNA, the CDR3 is TGTGCCAGCAGTGTCCAGACAGGGGTCGAAAAACTGTTTTTT. This sequence encodes CASSVQTGVEKLFF. The chain recombines TRBV6-1 with TRBJ1-4; 8 bases match TRBD1. CDR1 is MNHNS and CDR2 is SASEGT in the germline V gene. Germline trimming cut 4 bases from V and 8 bases from J; bases unmatched to any gene: 6. The CDR3 has 14 amino acids.

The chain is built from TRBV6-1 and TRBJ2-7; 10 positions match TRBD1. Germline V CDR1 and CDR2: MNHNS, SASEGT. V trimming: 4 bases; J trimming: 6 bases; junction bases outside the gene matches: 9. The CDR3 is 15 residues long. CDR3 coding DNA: TGTGCCAGCAGTGGTACCGGGACAGGGGAATTCGAGCAGTACTTC. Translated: CASSGTGTGEFEQYF.

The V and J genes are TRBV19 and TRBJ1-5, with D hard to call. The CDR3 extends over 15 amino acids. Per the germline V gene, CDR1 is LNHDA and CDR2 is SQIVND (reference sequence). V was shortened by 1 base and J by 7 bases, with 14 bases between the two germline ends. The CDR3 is CASSIVHSGGQPQHF. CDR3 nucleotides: TGTGCCAGTAGTATAGTTCATTCCGGAGGGCAGCCCCAGCATTTT.

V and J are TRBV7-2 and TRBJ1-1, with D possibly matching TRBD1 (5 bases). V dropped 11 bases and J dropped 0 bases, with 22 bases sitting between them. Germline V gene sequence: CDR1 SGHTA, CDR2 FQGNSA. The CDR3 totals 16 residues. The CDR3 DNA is TGTGCCGGGCGGGGTCGGGGAGACAGCTTGAACACTGAAGCTTTCTTT. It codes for CAGRGRGDSLNTEAFF.

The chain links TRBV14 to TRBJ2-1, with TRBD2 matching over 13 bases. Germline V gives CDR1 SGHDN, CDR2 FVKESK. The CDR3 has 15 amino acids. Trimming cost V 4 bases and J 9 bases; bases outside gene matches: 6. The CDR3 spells CASSPYRLAGGEQFF. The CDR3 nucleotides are TGTGCCAGCAGCCCGTATCGACTAGCGGGAGGTGAGCAGTTCTTC.

The CDR3 DNA is TGTGCCCCCCCAAGACAGGGAGAGACTGAAGCTTTCTTT. It translates to CAPPRQGETEAFF. The rearrangement joins TRBV6-8 to TRBJ1-1; TRBD1 matches 7 bases. This CDR3 comprises 13 residues. Looked up from germline, CDR1 is MNHGY and CDR2 is SAAAGT. The junction had 11 bases not matched to a gene; V was cut back by 11 bases and J by 5 bases.

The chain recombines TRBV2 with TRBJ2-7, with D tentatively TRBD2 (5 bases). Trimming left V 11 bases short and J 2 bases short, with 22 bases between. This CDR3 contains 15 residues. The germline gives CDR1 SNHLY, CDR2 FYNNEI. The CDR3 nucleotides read TGTGCCCCCCCGCCGGTGAGGCGGAGGACCTACGAGCAGTACTTC. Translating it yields CAPPPVRRRTYEQYF.